The 16 T cell receptor beta chains below were found in one sample sequenced in a study of tissue T cells after allogeneic stem cell transplantation. Measured with immunoSEQ multiplex PCR; TCRdb has only the in-frame clones, and not every one. The sample carries 35,000 to 50,000 clones, roughly 90% recorded once. The sequencing used blood, collected before transplantation. The receptors were gathered from a woman aged 35 to 70 who later had graft-versus-host disease after an allogeneic stem cell transplant.

The V and J genes are TRBV15 and TRBJ2-1; 7 nucleotides align to TRBD2. The trim removed 0 bases at V and 2 bases at J, leaving 7 bases unmatched. The CDR3 has 17 residues. The germline V gene encodes CDR1 LNHNV and CDR2 YYDKDF (reference sequence). CDR3 nucleotide sequence: TGTGCCACCAGCAGAGATTATGGCGGGAGTGCCTACAATGAGCAGTTCTTC. It is translated as CATSRDYGGSAYNEQFF.

This chain uses TRBV3-1 (or the pseudogene TRBV3-2) with TRBJ2-7; 9 bases are shared with TRBD2. V trimming: 5 bases; J trimming: 9 bases; junction bases outside the gene matches: 5. Germline CDR1 reads LGHDT; CDR2 reads YNNKEL (reference sequence). CDR3 length equals 12 residues. The CDR3 protein is CASSSSGTGQYF. In DNA, the CDR3 is TGTGCCAGCAGCTCTAGCGGGACGGGGCAGTACTTC.

This rearrangement joins TRBV5-5 to TRBJ2-5; D is ambiguous. Trimming took 2 bases from V and 3 from J, leaving 2 bases between them. This CDR3 contains 11 residues. Germline V gene sequence: CDR1 SGHKS, CDR2 YYEKEE (reference sequence). For the CDR3, the DNA is TGTGCCAGCAGCTTAAAAGAGACCCAGTACTTC. Translating gives CASSLKETQYF.

The chain couples TRBV7-9 to TRBJ2-3; tentatively, D is TRBD2 (5 bases). Trimming removed 4 bases at V and 3 bases at J, with 17 bases between. The CDR3 loop spans 16 amino acids. The V gene's germline CDR1 is SEHNR and CDR2 FQNEAQ (reference sequence). Here the CDR3 DNA reads TGTGCCAGCAGCTCCCTATTGCGGGCAGTGACAGATACGCAGTATTTT. As protein: CASSSLLRAVTDTQYF.

This clone was counted once. The gene calls are TRBV27 and TRBJ2-6, with D unclear. The V end was cut by 6 bases, the J end by 0 bases, with 9 bases between. Germline CDR1 MNHEY, CDR2 SMNVEV (reference sequence). This CDR3 is 15 amino acids long. The CDR3 reads CASSPLVSGANVLTF. The DNA for the CDR3 is TGTGCCAGCAGCCCCTTAGTCTCTGGGGCCAACGTCCTGACTTTC.

This clone was observed once. This chain uses TRBV2 with TRBJ2-1; 11 nucleotides agree with TRBD2. The V and J ends lost 2 bases and 7 bases, in that order; junction bases with no gene match: 1. Germline-derived CDR1 and CDR2 are SNHLY and FYNNEI. The CDR3 is 14 amino acids. In DNA, the CDR3 is TGTGCCAGCAGTGAAAGACTAGCGGGAAATGAGCAGTTCTTC. It specifies CASSERLAGNEQFF.

This chain joins TRBV5-1 and TRBJ1-2; D remains ambiguous. This CDR3 contains 15 residues. Trimming left V 0 bases short and J 3 bases short, with 12 bases between. Germline CDR1 and CDR2: SGHRS and YFSETQ. The CDR3 protein is CASSLDQEDYYGYTF. CDR3 nucleotide sequence: TGCGCCAGCAGCTTGGACCAAGAAGATTACTATGGCTACACCTTC.

This chain's CDR3 is CASRLLAREGDTQYF. In DNA form, the CDR3 reads TGCGCCAGCAGACTACTAGCCCGAGAGGGAGATACGCAGTATTTT. The chain couples TRBV5-1 to TRBJ2-3; a weak D match, TRBD2 (6 bases). Germline V gives CDR1 SGHRS, CDR2 YFSETQ. V lost 5 bases and J 5 bases, leaving 18 bases between the germline ends. The CDR3 has 15 residues.

This clone came up a few times. The V and J genes are TRBV7-9 and TRBJ1-1; 7 bases are shared with TRBD1. Germline V gene lookup returns CDR1 SEHNR and CDR2 FQNEAQ (reference sequence). This CDR3 contains 14 residues. V dropped 7 bases and J dropped 1; count of bases not matched to a gene: 6. Written as DNA, the CDR3 is TGTGCCAGCACCAAGAACAGGGGGAACACTGAAGCTTTCTTT. Protein product: CASTKNRGNTEAFF.

The J gene is TRBJ2-7, the V gene TRBV10-3, with D tentatively TRBD2 (5 bases). Deletions cut 10 bases from V and 5 bases from J, with 15 bases between. CDR1 and CDR2 (germline): ENHRY, SYGVKD. The CDR3 covers 12 residues. This CDR3 is CATRTVGDEQYF. Written as DNA, the CDR3 is TGTGCCACTAGGACTGTCGGGGACGAGCAGTACTTC.

This sequence joins TRBV7-8 and TRBJ1-3; D unresolved. The CDR3 is 15 residues long. V was cut by 6 bases and J by 4 bases, with 16 bases left in between. Germline V gene lookup returns CDR1 SGHVS and CDR2 FQNEAQ. CDR3 region: CASSTGGTGGNTIYF. The CDR3 bases are TGTGCCAGCAGTACCGGTGGTACGGGCGGAAACACCATATATTTT.

This chain joins TRBV11-2 and TRBJ2-5; 12 bases are a match to TRBD2. The CDR3 consists of 18 residues. Per germline, CDR1 SGHAT and CDR2 FQNNGV. Trimming at V came to 2 bases and at J to 5 bases, leaving 12 bases not matched to a gene. The CDR3 loop is CASSLRIRLAGEGETQYF. The DNA for the CDR3 is TGTGCCAGCAGCTTAAGAATCCGACTAGCGGGAGAAGGGGAGACCCAGTACTTC.

The rearrangement uses TRBV5-6 and TRBJ1-3; no clear D gene. V shed 2 bases and J shed 0 bases, with 12 bases lying between them. The CDR3 extends over 16 amino acids. In germline, CDR1 is SGHDT, CDR2 YYEEEE. The CDR3 nucleotides read TGTGCCAGCAGCTTAATGTCGGGGTTCTCTGGAAACACCATATATTTT. It specifies CASSLMSGFSGNTIYF.

This chain joins TRBV19 and TRBJ1-5; 9 nucleotides agree with TRBD1. CDR1 and CDR2 (germline): LNHDA, SQIVND (reference sequence). The CDR3 has 17 residues. Unmatched junction bases numbered 11, after V lost 5 bases and J lost 3 bases. CDR3 loop: CASSPTPGQGFNQPQHF. The CDR3 nucleotides are TGTGCCAGTAGTCCCACCCCGGGACAGGGCTTCAATCAGCCCCAGCATTTT.

CDR3 DNA: TGTGCCAGCAGAAACCAAGCGGGAGGGTACAATGAGCAGTTCTTC. This translates into CASRNQAGGYNEQFF. The rearrangement joins TRBV28 to TRBJ2-1, with TRBD2 matching over 10 bases. Germline assignment: CDR1 MDHEN and CDR2 SYDVKM. The CDR3 is 15 amino acids. The V gene end was trimmed by 6 bases and the J gene end by 4 bases; junction bases not matched to a gene: 6.

The chain couples TRBV28 to TRBJ1-1, with 8 positions matching TRBD1. From germline, CDR1 is MDHEN and CDR2 SYDVKM. The V and J ends lost 2 bases and 5 bases, in that order; junction bases with no gene match: 7. This CDR3 is 15 amino acids long. The CDR3 DNA reads TGTGCCAGCAGTTTAGGACAGGGACGGGGGACTGAAGCTTTCTTT. It specifies CASSLGQGRGTEAFF. Full variable domain (remainder filled in from reference TRBV28 and TRBJ1-1): DVKVTQSSRYLVKRTGEKVFLECVQDMDHENMFWYRQDPGLGLRLIYFSYDVKMKEKGDIPEGYSVSREKKERFSLILESASTNQTSMYLCASSLGQGRGTEAFFGQGTRLTVV.